A selection of T cell receptor beta chains follows, all from one sample in a study of T cells in Graves' hyperthyroidism and ophthalmopathy. TCRdb reprocessed the multiplex PCR reads via MiXCR and lists one record per CDR3 protein. The table has 450,000 to 700,000 distinct CDR3 sequences, 46% seen once. Sequenced material: peripheral blood or thyroid tissue (not recorded which). The receptors stem from a woman in her late teens or twenties with Graves' hyperthyroidism. Each CDR3 is given with its conserved first and last residue. D genes are given only for firm matches. Not every row has a clone size; where given, it reads once, few, many or a size class.

abundance: few; d_gene: TRBD1; v_gene: TRBV7-2; j_gene: TRBJ2-3; CDR3nt: TGTGCCAGCAGCCCCGGGGACAGGTTGACAGATACGCAGTATTTT; CDR3aa: CASSPGDRLTDTQYF
abundance: many; d_gene: -; v_gene: TRBV11-2; j_gene: TRBJ2-7; CDR3nt: TGTGCCGGCGGGGATACGGCCGCCTACGAGCAGTACTTC; CDR3aa: CAGGDTAAYEQYF
abundance: many; d_gene: TRBD1; v_gene: TRBV7-9; j_gene: TRBJ2-5; CDR3nt: TGTGCCAGCAGCGTTAGGGGGACAGAAGAGACCCAGTACTTC; CDR3aa: CASSVRGTEETQYF
abundance: -; d_gene: -; v_gene: TRBV10-3; j_gene: TRBJ2-7; CDR3nt: TGTACCATCAGCGAGTCGAGTTGGGGAGCCTCAAGGGAGCAGTACTTC; CDR3aa: CTISESSWGASREQYF
abundance: many; d_gene: -; v_gene: TRBV13; j_gene: TRBJ2-7; CDR3nt: TGTGCCAGCAGCTTAGCCAGTAGCGAGCAGTACTTC; CDR3aa: CASSLASSEQYF
abundance: few; d_gene: -; v_gene: TRBV2; j_gene: TRBJ2-5; CDR3nt: TGTGCCAGCGTTGAGGACGGTCGGGGGACCCAGTACTTC; CDR3aa: CASVEDGRGTQYF
abundance: many; d_gene: TRBD2; v_gene: TRBV28; j_gene: TRBJ2-7; CDR3nt: TGTGCCAGCAGGGGGGGACTAGCGGCATACGAGCAGTACTTC; CDR3aa: CASRGGLAAYEQYF
abundance: many; d_gene: TRBD1; v_gene: TRBV2; j_gene: TRBJ2-1; CDR3nt: TGTGCCAGCAGTGGACAGGGGGGGAATGAGCAGTTCTTC; CDR3aa: CASSGQGGNEQFF
abundance: many; d_gene: TRBD1; v_gene: TRBV7-3; j_gene: TRBJ1-4; CDR3nt: TGTGCCAGCAGCCTCCCCCAAGGTCCAGGGGGTGAAAAACTGTTTTTT; CDR3aa: CASSLPQGPGGEKLFF
abundance: -; d_gene: TRBD1; v_gene: TRBV5-5; j_gene: TRBJ2-7; CDR3nt: TGTGCCAGCAGCTTTCCCGGGACAGGGAGGCACGAGCAGTACTTC; CDR3aa: CASSFPGTGRHEQYF
abundance: -; d_gene: -; v_gene: TRBV4-1; j_gene: TRBJ2-5; CDR3nt: TGCGCCAGCAGTAGGGGAGTCCAAGAGTCCCAGTACTTC; CDR3aa: CASSRGVQESQYF
abundance: many; d_gene: -; v_gene: TRBV6-4; j_gene: TRBJ2-1; CDR3nt: TGTGCCAGCAGTGCAGACTTGGCCAGAGAGCAGTTCTTC; CDR3aa: CASSADLAREQFF
abundance: many; d_gene: -; v_gene: TRBV13; j_gene: TRBJ1-1; CDR3nt: TGTGCCAGCAGCTTTTACAGGGAAATCACTGAAGCTTTCTTT; CDR3aa: CASSFYREITEAFF
abundance: once; d_gene: -; v_gene: TRBV6-1; j_gene: TRBJ1-4; CDR3nt: TGTGCCAGCAGGGGGCCGGGGGTGAGGGAAAAACTGTTTTTT; CDR3aa: CASRGPGVREKLFF
abundance: -; d_gene: -; v_gene: TRBV20-1; j_gene: TRBJ2-5; CDR3nt: TGCAGTGCCACCAGTGACCGAAGAATTCAAGAGACCCAGTACTTC; CDR3aa: CSATSDRRIQETQYF
abundance: -; d_gene: -; v_gene: TRBV10-3; j_gene: TRBJ1-5; CDR3nt: TGTGCCATCAGTCAAACAGGGTCCAATCAGCCCCAGCATTTT; CDR3aa: CAISQTGSNQPQHF
abundance: few; d_gene: -; v_gene: TRBV11-3; j_gene: TRBJ1-3; CDR3nt: TGTGCCAGCAGCCCCGCCTCAGGGGTTGGAAACACCATATATTTT; CDR3aa: CASSPASGVGNTIYF
abundance: -; d_gene: TRBD2; v_gene: TRBV5-1; j_gene: TRBJ2-7; CDR3nt: TGCGCCAGCAGCTTGGATCCAGCGGGAGACGAGCAGTACTTC; CDR3aa: CASSLDPAGDEQYF
abundance: -; d_gene: TRBD1; v_gene: TRBV12-3/TRBV12-4; j_gene: TRBJ1-2; CDR3nt: TGTGCCAGCAGTCGGGCCGCCGGACAGGGAGGGACCGCCTATGGCTACACCTTC; CDR3aa: CASSRAAGQGGTAYGYTF
abundance: few; d_gene: -; v_gene: TRBV15; j_gene: TRBJ2-7; CDR3nt: TGTGCCACCAGCAGATCAGGGACGGTCTCCTACGAGCAGTACTTC; CDR3aa: CATSRSGTVSYEQYF
abundance: -; d_gene: TRBD2; v_gene: TRBV24-1; j_gene: TRBJ2-7; CDR3nt: TGTGCCACCAGTGATACGGGACTAGCGGGAGCCTACAATGAGCAGTACTTC; CDR3aa: CATSDTGLAGAYNEQYF
abundance: many; d_gene: -; v_gene: TRBV13; j_gene: TRBJ2-5; CDR3nt: TGTGCCAGCAGCCTGTACCAAGAGACCCAGTACTTC; CDR3aa: CASSLYQETQYF
abundance: many; d_gene: -; v_gene: TRBV7-9; j_gene: TRBJ1-4; CDR3nt: TGTGCCAGCTTCGGGGAGTTTGGTGAAAAACTGTTTTTT; CDR3aa: CASFGEFGEKLFF
abundance: -; d_gene: -; v_gene: TRBV2; j_gene: TRBJ2-1; CDR3nt: TGTGCCAGCAAAAGCCGGGACCCAGGGTTAGATGAGCAGTTCTTC; CDR3aa: CASKSRDPGLDEQFF
abundance: many; d_gene: -; v_gene: TRBV10-3; j_gene: TRBJ2-2; CDR3nt: TGTGCCATCAGTGAAGGTGTTAGCGGAAACACCGGGGAGCTGTTTTTT; CDR3aa: CAISEGVSGNTGELFF
abundance: many; d_gene: -; v_gene: TRBV20-1; j_gene: TRBJ1-2; CDR3nt: TGCAGTGCTAGGCCGGACGGCGGCGGGATTTCCGCCTACACCTTC; CDR3aa: CSARPDGGGISAYTF
abundance: many; d_gene: -; v_gene: TRBV19; j_gene: TRBJ2-5; CDR3nt: TGTGCCAGTAGTAACTACAGGGAGTACCAAGAGACCCAGTACTTC; CDR3aa: CASSNYREYQETQYF
abundance: many; d_gene: -; v_gene: TRBV27; j_gene: TRBJ2-7; CDR3nt: TGTGCCAGCAGAGCGGGACAGACCTACGAGCAGTACTTC; CDR3aa: CASRAGQTYEQYF
abundance: many; d_gene: -; v_gene: TRBV18; j_gene: TRBJ2-7; CDR3nt: TGTGCCAGCTCACCCCCGGAACGGCGAGTTGATGAGCAGTACTTC; CDR3aa: CASSPPERRVDEQYF
abundance: -; d_gene: -; v_gene: TRBV20-1; j_gene: TRBJ1-5; CDR3nt: TGCAGTGCCAGCAGTTACGGTGGGAGCAATCAGCCCCAGCATTTT; CDR3aa: CSASSYGGSNQPQHF
abundance: once; d_gene: -; v_gene: TRBV7-2; j_gene: TRBJ1-1; CDR3nt: TGTGCCAGCAGCCCCGACAACCAAGAAGCTTTCTTT; CDR3aa: CASSPDNQEAFF
abundance: -; d_gene: TRBD1; v_gene: TRBV5-5; j_gene: TRBJ2-7; CDR3nt: TGTGCCAGCATCCTAACCCAGGGACAGGGGGAAAACGAGCAGTACTTC; CDR3aa: CASILTQGQGENEQYF
abundance: once; d_gene: TRBD2; v_gene: TRBV9; j_gene: TRBJ2-2; CDR3nt: TGTGCCAGCAGCGACCTCCCTGGGGCTAGCGGGAGTTGGGGTCACACCGGGGAGCTGTTTTTT; CDR3aa: CASSDLPGASGSWGHTGELFF
abundance: -; d_gene: -; v_gene: TRBV6-5; j_gene: TRBJ2-2; CDR3nt: TGTGCCAGCACCTTGGACTCACCAGCGAACACCGGGGAGCTGTTTTTT; CDR3aa: CASTLDSPANTGELFF
abundance: -; d_gene: -; v_gene: TRBV7-9; j_gene: TRBJ2-7; CDR3nt: TGTGCCAGTAGTATAGCGGGGACAGTGACCTACGAGCAGTACTTC; CDR3aa: CASSIAGTVTYEQYF
abundance: -; d_gene: -; v_gene: TRBV6-5; j_gene: TRBJ1-1; CDR3nt: TGTGCCAGCGGATTAGAGGTGGAAGCTTTCTTC; CDR3aa: CASGLEVEAFF
abundance: once; d_gene: TRBD1; v_gene: TRBV7-3; j_gene: TRBJ1-6; CDR3nt: TGTGCCAGCAGCTTAAAGGGGGCAACCTATAATTCACCCCTCCACTTT; CDR3aa: CASSLKGATYNSPLHF